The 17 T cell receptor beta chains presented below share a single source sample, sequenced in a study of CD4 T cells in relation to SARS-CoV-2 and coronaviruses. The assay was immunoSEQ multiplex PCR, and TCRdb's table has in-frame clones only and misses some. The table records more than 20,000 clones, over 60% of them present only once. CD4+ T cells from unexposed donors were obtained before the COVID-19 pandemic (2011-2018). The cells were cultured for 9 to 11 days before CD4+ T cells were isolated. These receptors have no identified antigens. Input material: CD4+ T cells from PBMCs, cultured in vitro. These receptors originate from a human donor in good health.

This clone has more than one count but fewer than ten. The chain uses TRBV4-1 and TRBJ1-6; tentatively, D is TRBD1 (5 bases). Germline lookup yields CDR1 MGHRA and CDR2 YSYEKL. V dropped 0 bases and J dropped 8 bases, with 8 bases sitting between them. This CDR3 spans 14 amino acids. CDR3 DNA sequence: TGCGCCAGCAGCCAAGAATGGGGGGATTCACCCCTCCACTTT. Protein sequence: CASSQEWGDSPLHF.

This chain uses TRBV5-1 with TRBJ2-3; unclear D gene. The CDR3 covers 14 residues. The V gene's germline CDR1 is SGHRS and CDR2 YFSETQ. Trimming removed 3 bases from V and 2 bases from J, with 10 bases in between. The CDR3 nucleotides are TGCGCCAGCAGCTCCTCATTCACCACAGATACGCAGTATTTT. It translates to CASSSSFTTDTQYF. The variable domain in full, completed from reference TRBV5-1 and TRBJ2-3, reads KAGVTQTPRYLIKTRGQQVTLSCSPISGHRSVSWYQQTPGQGLQFLFEYFSETQRNKGNFPGRFSGRQFSNSRSEMNVSTLELGDSALYLCASSSSFTTDTQYFGPGTRLTVL.

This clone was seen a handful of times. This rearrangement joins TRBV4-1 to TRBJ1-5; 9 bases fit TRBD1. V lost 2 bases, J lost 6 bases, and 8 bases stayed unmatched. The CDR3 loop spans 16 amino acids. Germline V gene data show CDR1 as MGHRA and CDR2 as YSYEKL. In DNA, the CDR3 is TGCGCCAGCAGCCAACTTACAGGGGGCGCGATTCAGCCCCAGCATTTT. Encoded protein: CASSQLTGGAIQPQHF.

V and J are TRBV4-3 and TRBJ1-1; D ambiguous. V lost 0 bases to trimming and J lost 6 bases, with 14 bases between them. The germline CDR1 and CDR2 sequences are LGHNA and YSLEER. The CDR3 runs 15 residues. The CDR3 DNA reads TGCGCCAGCAGCCAAGATTTTTCGGGGTTGGCTGAAGCTTTCTTT. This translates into CASSQDFSGLAEAFF.

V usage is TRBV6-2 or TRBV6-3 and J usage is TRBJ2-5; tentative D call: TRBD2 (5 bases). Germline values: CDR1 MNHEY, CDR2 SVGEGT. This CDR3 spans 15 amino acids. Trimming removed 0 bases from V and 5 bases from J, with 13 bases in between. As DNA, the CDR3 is TGTGCCAGCAGTTACTCCGGGGTAGGTTCGGAGACCCAGTACTTC. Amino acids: CASSYSGVGSETQYF.

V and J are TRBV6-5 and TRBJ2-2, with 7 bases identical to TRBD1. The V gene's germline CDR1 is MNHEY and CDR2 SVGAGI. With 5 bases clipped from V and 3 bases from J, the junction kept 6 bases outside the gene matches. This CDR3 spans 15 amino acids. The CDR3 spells CASSRITGDTGELFF. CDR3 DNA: TGTGCCAGCAGTCGTATCACAGGGGACACCGGGGAGCTGTTTTTT.

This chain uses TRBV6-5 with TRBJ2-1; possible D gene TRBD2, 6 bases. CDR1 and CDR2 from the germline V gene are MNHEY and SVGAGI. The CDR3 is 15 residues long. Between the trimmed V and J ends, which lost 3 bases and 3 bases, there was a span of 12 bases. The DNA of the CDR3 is TGTGCCAGCAGTTATCGCCCGGAGGGCTACAATGAGCAGTTCTTC. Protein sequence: CASSYRPEGYNEQFF.

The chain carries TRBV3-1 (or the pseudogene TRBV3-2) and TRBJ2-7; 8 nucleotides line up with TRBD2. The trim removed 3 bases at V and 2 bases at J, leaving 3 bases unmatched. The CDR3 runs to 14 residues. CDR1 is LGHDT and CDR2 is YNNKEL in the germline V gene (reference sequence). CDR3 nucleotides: TGTGCCAGCAGCCAGAGCGGGGGTACCTACGAGCAGTACTTC. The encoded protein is CASSQSGGTYEQYF.

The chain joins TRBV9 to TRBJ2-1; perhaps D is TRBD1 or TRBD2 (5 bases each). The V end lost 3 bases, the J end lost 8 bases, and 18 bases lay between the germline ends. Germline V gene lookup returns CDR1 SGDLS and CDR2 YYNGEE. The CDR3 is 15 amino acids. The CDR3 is CASSETGTPPHEQFF. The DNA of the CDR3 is TGTGCCAGCAGCGAAACCGGGACCCCGCCCCATGAGCAGTTCTTC.

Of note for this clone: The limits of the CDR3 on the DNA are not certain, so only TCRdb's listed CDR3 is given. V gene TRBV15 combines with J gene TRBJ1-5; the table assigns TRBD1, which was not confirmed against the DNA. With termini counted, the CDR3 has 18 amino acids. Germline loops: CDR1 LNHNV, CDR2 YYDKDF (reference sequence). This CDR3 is CATSSLYQGPGSNQPQHF.

In DNA form, the CDR3 reads TGTGCCAGCAGCTTAGCGGGGGGGAGGGGTAATTCACCCCTCCACTTT. Protein: CASSLAGGRGNSPLHF. The V gene is TRBV7-2, the J gene TRBJ1-6; D may be TRBD1 (5 bases). Trimming cost V 0 bases and J 6 bases, with 12 bases left between them. The germline V gene has CDR1 SGHTA and CDR2 FQGNSA. This CDR3 spans 16 amino acids.

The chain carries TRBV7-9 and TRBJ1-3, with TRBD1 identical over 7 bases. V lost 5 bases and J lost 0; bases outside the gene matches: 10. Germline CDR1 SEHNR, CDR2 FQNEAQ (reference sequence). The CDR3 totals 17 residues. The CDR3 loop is CASSASGTESSGNTIYF. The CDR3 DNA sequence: TGTGCCAGCAGCGCCTCCGGGACAGAGAGCTCTGGAAACACCATATATTTT.

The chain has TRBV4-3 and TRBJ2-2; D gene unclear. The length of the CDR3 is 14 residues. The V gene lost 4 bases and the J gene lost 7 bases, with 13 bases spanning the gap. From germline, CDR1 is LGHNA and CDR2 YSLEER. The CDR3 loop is CASSPRVGSGELFF. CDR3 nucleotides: TGCGCCAGCAGCCCTCGGGTGGGAAGCGGGGAGCTGTTTTTT.

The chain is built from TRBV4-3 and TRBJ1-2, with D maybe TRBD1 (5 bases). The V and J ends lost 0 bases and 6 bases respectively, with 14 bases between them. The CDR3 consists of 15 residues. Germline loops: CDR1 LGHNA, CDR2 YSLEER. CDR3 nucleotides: TGCGCCAGCAGCCAAGATCCGGGCAGGGAGCATGGCTACACCTTC. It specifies CASSQDPGREHGYTF.

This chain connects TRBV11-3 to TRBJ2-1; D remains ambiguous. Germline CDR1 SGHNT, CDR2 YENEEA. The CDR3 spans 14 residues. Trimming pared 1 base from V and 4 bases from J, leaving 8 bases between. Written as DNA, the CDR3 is TGTGCCAGCAGCTTAGGGACCTTATACAATGAGCAGTTCTTC. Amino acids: CASSLGTLYNEQFF.

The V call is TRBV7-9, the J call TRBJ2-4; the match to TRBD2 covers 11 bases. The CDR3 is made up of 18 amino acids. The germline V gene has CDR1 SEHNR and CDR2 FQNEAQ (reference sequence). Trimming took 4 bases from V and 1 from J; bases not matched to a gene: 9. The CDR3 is CASSWPNRLAGAKNIQYF. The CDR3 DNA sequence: TGTGCCAGCAGCTGGCCTAACCGACTAGCGGGGGCCAAAAACATTCAGTACTTC.

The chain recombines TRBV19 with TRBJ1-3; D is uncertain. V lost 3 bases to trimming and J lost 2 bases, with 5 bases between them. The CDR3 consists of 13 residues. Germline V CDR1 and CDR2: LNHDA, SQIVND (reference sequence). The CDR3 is CASSIGTGNTIYF. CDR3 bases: TGTGCCAGTAGTATTGGCACTGGAAACACCATATATTTT.